A single sample gave rise to the 21 T cell receptor beta chains below, sequenced in a study of CD8 T cells in ankylosing spondylitis. Study findings and constraints: About 8 highly homologous variants made up a TCR beta motif that seemed to typify ankylosing spondylitis blood.

TCRdb reprocessed the 5' RACE reads with MiXCR, giving one entry per CDR3 protein. This table holds hundreds of thousands of distinct CDR3 sequences, approximately 12% found once. No antigen has been assigned to these receptors. Sequencing was done on a sample of blood, either unsorted or a sorted T cell fraction (not recorded which). The receptors originated from a male donor with ankylosing spondylitis.

The rearrangement links TRBV7-9 to TRBJ1-1; no definite D call. This CDR3 has 15 residues. Looked up from germline, CDR1 is SEHNR and CDR2 is FQNEAQ (reference sequence). Between the trimmed V and J ends, which lost 5 bases and 8 bases, there was a span of 21 bases. The CDR3 protein is CASSPRVGHPGEAFF. The CDR3 DNA reads as TGTGCCAGCAGCCCCCGGGTCGGCCATCCAGGAGAAGCTTTCTTT.

J is TRBJ1-2 and V is TRBV6-2 or TRBV6-3; no definite D call. The CDR3 extends over 15 amino acids. CDR1 and CDR2 from the germline V gene are MNHEY and SVGEGT. V lost 6 bases, J lost 0 bases, and 14 bases lay in between. For the CDR3, the DNA is TGTGCCAGCAGCCTAGAAGGACGGACTAACTATGGCTACACCTTC. It is translated as CASSLEGRTNYGYTF.

The V gene is TRBV28, the J gene TRBJ2-7, with 7 bases matching TRBD2. Germline V gene data show CDR1 as MDHEN and CDR2 as SYDVKM. CDR3 length equals 13 residues. After removal of 3 bases from V and 6 bases from J, the junction contained 5 bases not matched to a gene. The CDR3 nucleotides read TGTGCCAGCAGTTTGGGGCGGGAGTTCGAGCAGTACTTC. It yields the protein CASSLGREFEQYF.

This clonotype was counted a few times. The rearrangement links TRBV12-3 or TRBV12-4 to TRBJ2-1; TRBD2 matches 14 bases. The CDR3 extends over 18 amino acids. Germline trimming cut 1 base from V and 7 bases from J; bases unmatched to any gene: 9. CDR3 sequence (DNA): TGTGCCAGCAGTTTAGGTAGACTAGCGGGAGGGCCCGGGAATGAGCAGTTCTTC. Protein product: CASSLGRLAGGPGNEQFF.

This clonotype occurred a few times. The genes are TRBV6-1 and TRBJ2-3, with D unclear. Germline V gene lookup returns CDR1 MNHNS and CDR2 SASEGT. CDR3 length: 12 residues. The V and J ends lost 6 bases and 7 bases respectively, with 11 bases between them. CDR3 in DNA: TGTGCCAGCAGCGCGGACGACTATACGCAGTATTTT. It is translated as CASSADDYTQYF.

This clonotype has at least ten counts. The chain recombines TRBV4-2 with TRBJ1-1; D not resolved. This CDR3 has 12 amino acids. Germline CDR1 and CDR2: LGHNA and YNFKEQ. With 3 bases removed from V and 2 bases from J, the gap between germline ends came to 4 bases. The CDR3 sequence: CASSQFNTEAFF. The CDR3 DNA reads TGTGCCAGCAGCCAGTTTAACACTGAAGCTTTCTTT.

The chain carries TRBV18 and TRBJ1-1, with a tentative D call TRBD1 (6 bases). Trimming removed 2 bases from V and 3 bases from J, with 13 bases in between. The CDR3 is 15 residues long. CDR1 KGHSH and CDR2 LQKENI come from the germline V gene. CDR3 region: CASSPDTGMYTEAFF. The CDR3 nucleotides read TGTGCCAGCTCACCAGATACAGGGATGTACACTGAAGCTTTCTTT.

This clonotype was seen only a few times. The chain uses TRBV20-1 and TRBJ1-1; TRBD1 matches at 9 bases. The germline CDR1 and CDR2 sequences are DFQATT and SNEGSKA (reference sequence). The V gene end was trimmed by 4 bases and the J gene end by 4 bases; junction bases not matched to a gene: 4. The CDR3 is 13 amino acids. This CDR3 is CSAITGGTTEAFF. The CDR3 region has the DNA TGCAGTGCTATAACAGGGGGCACCACTGAAGCTTTCTTT.

This clonotype was observed a few times. The gene calls are TRBV6-5 and TRBJ2-6, with D hard to call. The V gene's germline CDR1 is MNHEY and CDR2 SVGAGI. This CDR3 spans 15 amino acids. Trimming cost V 1 base and J 2 bases, with 6 bases left between them. The chain's CDR3 is CASSYFPTGANVLTF. CDR3 sequence (DNA): TGTGCCAGCAGTTACTTCCCCACTGGGGCCAACGTCCTGACTTTC.

This clonotype was recorded a few times. The chain employs TRBV7-9 and TRBJ2-1, with TRBD2 as a possible D gene (6 bases). This CDR3 comprises 17 residues. The V gene's germline CDR1 is SEHNR and CDR2 FQNEAQ (reference sequence). The V end was cut by 5 bases, the J end by 4 bases, with 21 bases between. This chain's CDR3 is CASSLKPGTDIYNEQFF. The CDR3 nucleotides are TGTGCCAGCAGCCTGAAACCCGGGACTGATATTTACAATGAGCAGTTCTTC.

This clonotype was found a few times. The chain uses TRBV20-1 and TRBJ2-3; D possibly corresponds to TRBD2 (5 bases). V was shortened by 4 bases and J by 2 bases, with 13 bases between the two germline ends. Germline CDR1 DFQATT, CDR2 SNEGSKA (reference sequence). The CDR3 length is 14 residues. The chain's CDR3 is CSATIGLITDTQYF. CDR3 DNA sequence: TGCAGTGCTACCATTGGACTGATCACAGATACGCAGTATTTT.

This clonotype was seen a few times. V usage is TRBV21-1 and J usage is TRBJ2-1; the DNA was not used to check the table's D call, TRBD2. TRBV21-1 is recorded as a pseudogene. This CDR3 spans 15 amino acids. The DNA of the CDR3 is TGTGCCAGCAGCCAGCATGCGGGAATGGACAATGAGCAGTTCTTC. Amino acid sequence: CASSQHAGMDNEQFF.

This clonotype was found many times. V gene TRBV29-1 combines with J gene TRBJ2-3; D is unclear. Trimming cost V 7 bases and J 4 bases, with 15 bases left between them. CDR3 length: 13 residues. Germline loops: CDR1 SQVTM, CDR2 ANQGSEA. DNA of the CDR3: TGCAGCGCTGCGCATGACCTTCCAGATACGCAGTATTTT. It encodes CSAAHDLPDTQYF.

This clonotype was seen more than once but under ten times. In DNA form, the CDR3 reads TGCAGTGCTAGAGATCGAGTCAGGAGCTCCTACGAGCAGTACTTC. Its protein product is CSARDRVRSSYEQYF. The rearrangement uses TRBV20-1 and TRBJ2-7; D remains unclear. The V gene lost 0 bases and the J gene lost 0 bases, with 12 bases spanning the gap. The germline V gene has CDR1 DFQATT and CDR2 SNEGSKA (reference sequence). The CDR3 length is 15 residues.

This clonotype was recorded many times. V is TRBV20-1 and J is TRBJ2-7; 9 bases match TRBD1. The V segment lost 3 bases and the J segment 3 bases; nucleotides outside the gene matches: 6. The CDR3 is 14 residues long. Germline assignment: CDR1 DFQATT and CDR2 SNEGSKA (reference sequence). CDR3 residues: CSASLGQGFYEQYF. CDR3 DNA sequence: TGCAGTGCTAGCTTGGGACAGGGTTTCTACGAGCAGTACTTC.

This clonotype was observed a few times. This chain uses TRBV12-3 or TRBV12-4 with TRBJ1-1; tentative D call: TRBD1 (5 bases). V dropped 6 bases and J dropped 5 bases, with 16 bases sitting between them. This CDR3 comprises 14 residues. The CDR3 loop reads CASSPLGGVTEAFF. The CDR3 DNA reads as TGTGCCAGCAGCCCCCTCGGGGGAGTTACTGAAGCTTTCTTT.

The V and J genes are TRBV4-3 and TRBJ2-3; no clear D gene. V dropped 1 base and J dropped 2 bases, with 7 bases sitting between them. Germline V lookup: CDR1 LGHNA, CDR2 YSLEER. This CDR3 is 14 amino acids long. The CDR3 loop reads CASSQASVTDTQYF. DNA of the CDR3: TGCGCCAGCAGCCAAGCTTCGGTCACAGATACGCAGTATTTT.

The chain recombines TRBV9 with TRBJ2-7; the D call may be TRBD1 or TRBD2 (5 bases each). Trimming removed 3 bases at V and 7 bases at J, with 17 bases between. CDR1 SGDLS and CDR2 YYNGEE come from the germline V gene. The CDR3 extends over 14 amino acids. Here the CDR3 DNA reads TGTGCCAGCAGCGCCGGACACCGGTCGGGAGAGCAGTACTTC. It encodes CASSAGHRSGEQYF.

This clonotype was seen only a few times. The rearrangement joins TRBV27 to TRBJ2-7; no clear D. Germline V lookup: CDR1 MNHEY, CDR2 SMNVEV (reference sequence). Trimming removed 0 bases from V and 2 bases from J, with 11 bases in between. There are 15 residues in the CDR3. In DNA, the CDR3 is TGTGCCAGCAGTTTATCAGGGTTAATTGCCTACGAGCAGTACTTC. Translation: CASSLSGLIAYEQYF.

V gene TRBV4-3 combines with J gene TRBJ2-2; D perhaps matches TRBD1 (7 bases). Trimming removed 1 base at V and 4 bases at J, with 10 bases between. CDR3 length: 15 amino acids. From germline, CDR1 is LGHNA and CDR2 YSLEER. DNA of the CDR3: TGCGCCAGCAGCCAAGCAGGGGGGAGCACCGGGGAGCTGTTTTTT. Amino acids: CASSQAGGSTGELFF.

The chain couples TRBV11-2 to TRBJ1-2; 7 bases are shared with TRBD1. J lost 8 bases, V lost 4 bases, and 13 bases had no gene match. This CDR3 comprises 15 residues. In germline, CDR1 is SGHAT, CDR2 FQNNGV. The CDR3 region has the DNA TGTGCCAGCAGCTCCTTGACAGGGCCAACGCAGGGCTACACCTTC. Translating it yields CASSSLTGPTQGYTF. The entire variable domain, with the rest obtained from reference TRBV11-2 and TRBJ1-2, is as follows: EAGVAQSPRYKIIEKRQSVAFWCNPISGHATLYWYQQILGQGPKLLIQFQNNGVVDDSQLPKDRFSAERLKGVDSTLKIQPAKLEDSAVYLCASSSLTGPTQGYTFGSGTRLTVV.